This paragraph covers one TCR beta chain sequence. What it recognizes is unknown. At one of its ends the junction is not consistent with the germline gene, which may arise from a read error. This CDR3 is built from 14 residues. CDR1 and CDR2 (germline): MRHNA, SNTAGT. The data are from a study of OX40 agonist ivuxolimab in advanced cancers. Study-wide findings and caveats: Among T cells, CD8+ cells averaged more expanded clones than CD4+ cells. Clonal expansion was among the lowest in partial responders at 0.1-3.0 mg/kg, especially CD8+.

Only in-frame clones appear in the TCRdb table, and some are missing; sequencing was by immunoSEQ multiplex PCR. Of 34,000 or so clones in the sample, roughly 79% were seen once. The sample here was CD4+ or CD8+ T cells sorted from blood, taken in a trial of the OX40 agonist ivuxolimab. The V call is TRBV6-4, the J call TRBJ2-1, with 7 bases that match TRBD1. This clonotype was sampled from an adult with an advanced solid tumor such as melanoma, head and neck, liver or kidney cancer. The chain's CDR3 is CASSYSSGGNEQFF. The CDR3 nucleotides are TGTGCCAGCAGTTACTCGTCAGGGGGCAATGAGCAGTTCTTC.